The rows below give T cell receptor beta chains drawn from one sample of a study of cytomegalovirus exposure and HLA in healthy donors. Repertoires were generated with immunoSEQ multiplex PCR, while TCRdb's copy carries only in-frame clones and drops some. The data contain approximately 130,000 clones, over 80% of them singletons. Sequenced material: PBMCs. These receptors were taken from a boy younger than 18 in good health and CMV-seronegative. CDR3s include the opening cysteine and the closing phenylalanine or tryptophan. D genes are given only for firm matches. The listing skips clone size in some rows; elsewhere it reads once, few, many or a size class.

TRBJ1-3	TRBV13	-	-	TGTGCCAGCAGCTGGCAGACTGGAAACACCATATATTTT	CASSWQTGNTIYF
TRBJ1-4	TRBV2	TRBD1	-	TGTGCCAGCAGTGACACAGGGGTTCGCACTAATGAAAAACTGTTTTTT	CASSDTGVRTNEKLFF
TRBJ2-7	TRBV6-1	-	-	TGTGCCAGCAGGAGGGTGGAACTTTTCTACGAGCAGTACTTC	CASRRVELFYEQYF
TRBJ2-1	TRBV20-1	-	-	TGCAGTATAGAGGGTAATGAGCAGTTCTTC	CSIEGNEQFF
TRBJ2-7	TRBV10-3	-	-	TGTGCCACAGATGAGGGGGGGGCAGGCGAGCAGTACTTC	CATDEGGAGEQYF
TRBJ2-1	TRBV6-5	-	few	TGTGCCAGCAGCTCCCGTGCGGATTACAATGAGCAGTTCTTC	CASSSRADYNEQFF
TRBJ2-7	TRBV27	TRBD1	-	TGTGCCGCCGGGACAGGGAGGTTATACGAGCAGTACTTC	CAAGTGRLYEQYF
TRBJ2-1	TRBV4-3	-	-	TGCGCCAGCAGCCAAGACCTTACCGGTGGGCAGTTCTTC	CASSQDLTGGQFF
TRBJ2-7	TRBV13	TRBD1	-	TGTGCCAGCAGCTTAGGGCAGGGGGCGAGCGAGCAGTACTTC	CASSLGQGASEQYF
TRBJ2-7	TRBV4-1	TRBD1	-	TGCGCCAGCAGCCAAGAGTCGGGACAGGGGCATCCGGGGAACTTC	CASSQESGQGHPGNF
TRBJ1-4	TRBV6-6	TRBD1	few	TGTGCCAGCAGGCCCTTAGGGACAGTGAATGAAAAACTGTTTTTT	CASRPLGTVNEKLFF
TRBJ2-5	TRBV7-8	-	few	TGTGCCAGCAGCGCTTGGACAGAGGACATGGAGACCCAGTACTTC	CASSAWTEDMETQYF
TRBJ1-5	TRBV2	TRBD1	-	TGTGCCAGCAGTGAGAAGGCTATCGGGACAGGGGGTAAAGATCAGCCCCAGCATTTT	CASSEKAIGTGGKDQPQHF
TRBJ2-3	TRBV27	-	-	TGTGCCAGCAGTCCCAGACAGGAATCAGATACGCAGTATTTT	CASSPRQESDTQYF
TRBJ2-2	TRBV2	TRBD2	-	TGTGCCAGCAACATAGCGGGGAACACCGGGGAGCTGTTTTTT	CASNIAGNTGELFF
TRBJ2-5	TRBV5-1	-	once	TGCGCCAGCAGCACCAGCCCAGGGGTGGCAGAGACCCAGTACTTC	CASSTSPGVAETQYF
TRBJ2-7	TRBV7-9	-	-	TGTGCCAGCAGCTTAACAGGGGAGGAATACGAGCAGTACTTC	CASSLTGEEYEQYF
TRBJ2-3	TRBV11-2	TRBD2	once	TGTGCCAGCAGCTCATGGACTAGCGGGAGCACAGATACGCAGTATTTT	CASSSWTSGSTDTQYF
TRBJ2-7	TRBV20-1	TRBD2	-	TGCGCAGCGGGAGGCTACGAGCAGTACTTC	CAAGGYEQYF
TRBJ1-5	TRBV6-5	-	-	TGTGCCAGCAGTGGATACGGGACTTGCAATCAGCCCCAGCATTTT	CASSGYGTCNQPQHF
TRBJ1-5	TRBV19	TRBD1	-	TGTGCCAGTAGCCCCCGGGACAGACGTTCCAATCAGCCCCAGCATTTT	CASSPRDRRSNQPQHF
TRBJ1-4	TRBV7-9	TRBD1	-	TGTGCCAGCAGCTTCAGATCAGGGGGATCTTATGAAAAACTGTTTTTT	CASSFRSGGSYEKLFF
TRBJ2-7	TRBV11-2	TRBD2	-	TGTGCCAGCAGCTTAACGGCTAGCGGGAGCAACGAGCAGTACTTC	CASSLTASGSNEQYF
TRBJ1-4	TRBV30	TRBD1	-	TGTGCCTGGAGTCGGGACAGGGTTGGCGAAAAACTGTTTTTT	CAWSRDRVGEKLFF
TRBJ1-5	TRBV7-9	-	-	TGTGCCAGCAGCTTAGAGGGGGATCAGCCCCAGCATTTT	CASSLEGDQPQHF
TRBJ2-5	TRBV6-5	TRBD2	-	TGTGCCAGCAGTCCAGCGGGGGGCGTGGGTGAGACCCAGTACTTC	CASSPAGGVGETQYF
TRBJ2-1	TRBV11-2	TRBD2	-	TGTGCCAGCAGCTTAGGATCGGGACTAGCGGGGAATGAGCAGTTCTTC	CASSLGSGLAGNEQFF
TRBJ1-2	TRBV30	-	-	TGTGCCTGGAGGGGGCAGTTTATGGAAGGCTACACCTTC	CAWRGQFMEGYTF
TRBJ1-5	TRBV7-2	-	-	TGTGCCAGCAGTAGCCGAAGAGGCCGGGGTTCGAGCAATCAGCCCCAGCATTTT	CASSSRRGRGSSNQPQHF
TRBJ2-7	TRBV7-9	TRBD1	-	TGTGCCAGCAGCTTAGCGGGACAGGGGTCCTACGAGCAGTACTTC	CASSLAGQGSYEQYF
TRBJ2-5	TRBV5-4	-	once	TGTGCGAGCACGGTGCGGGAACCTTCGGGAGAGACCCAGTACTTC	CASTVREPSGETQYF
TRBJ1-2	TRBV11-3	-	-	TGTGCCAGCAGCCCATACGATGGCGGGGGAGACTATGGCTACACCTTC	CASSPYDGGGDYGYTF
TRBJ2-1	TRBV10-2	TRBD2	-	TGCGCCACCAGGGTAGAACTAGCGGGAGGCGATGAGCAGTTCTTC	CATRVELAGGDEQFF
TRBJ2-7	TRBV7-8	-	-	TGTGCCAGCAGCCCCCCCCGCGGGGCCCTCTACGAGCAGTACTTC	CASSPPRGALYEQYF
TRBJ1-4	TRBV6-5	TRBD1	-	TGTGCCAGCAGCTCCGGGACAGGGTATGAAAAACTGTTTTTT	CASSSGTGYEKLFF
TRBJ2-5	TRBV12-5	-	-	TGTGCTAGTCGACACCCTTACCAAAAGGAGACCCAGTACTTC	CASRHPYQKETQYF
TRBJ1-2	TRBV6-5	TRBD1	few	TGTGCCAGCAGTGAGACAGGGGGCATTGGCTACACCTTC	CASSETGGIGYTF
TRBJ1-1	TRBV7-9	TRBD1	few	TGTGCCAGCAGCCCGACAGGGCGAGCTGAAGCTTTCTTT	CASSPTGRAEAFF
TRBJ2-5	TRBV7-2	TRBD1	-	TGTGCCAGCAGCCCGGGGACAGAGTACCAAGAGACCCAGTACTTC	CASSPGTEYQETQYF
TRBJ2-3	TRBV5-6	-	-	TGTGCCAGCAGCTTGTTCAGGGCCCCAGATACGCAGTATTTT	CASSLFRAPDTQYF
TRBJ2-1	TRBV4-1	TRBD2	-	TGCGCCAGCAGCCAAGATCTTAACGGGAGGGCCTACAATGAGCAGTTCTTC	CASSQDLNGRAYNEQFF
TRBJ1-1	TRBV11-2	-	-	TGTGCCAGCAGCTTCTCTGAGATGAACACTGAAGCTTTCTTT	CASSFSEMNTEAFF
TRBJ2-1	TRBV9	-	-	TGTGCCAGCAGCCCTCAACCGGGACTGGAATATTACAATGAGCAGTTCTTC	CASSPQPGLEYYNEQFF
TRBJ1-4	TRBV2	-	-	TGTGCCAGCAGTCGGGGGTCAGATGAAAAACTGTTTTTT	CASSRGSDEKLFF
TRBJ1-2	TRBV7-9	-	-	TGTGCCAGCAGCTTCCCCGCGGGGGGCTTCGGCTATAGCTACACCTTC	CASSFPAGGFGYSYTF
TRBJ2-7	TRBV29-1	-	once	TGCAGCGTTGGTCTGACCGACTACGAGCAGTACTTC	CSVGLTDYEQYF
TRBJ2-7	TRBV14	TRBD1	few	TGTGCCAGCAGCCAAGGGGGACAGGGGGCGTACGAGCAGTACTTC	CASSQGGQGAYEQYF
TRBJ2-3	TRBV7-6	-	-	TGTGCCAGCAGCTCTACGGGAGTTCGGGATACGCAGTATTTT	CASSSTGVRDTQYF
TRBJ1-3	TRBV18	-	-	TGTGCCAGCTCACCAGGGGAACAGGGAGCTAACACCATATATTTT	CASSPGEQGANTIYF
TRBJ2-1	TRBV19	TRBD2	-	TGTGCCAGTAGTATAGACTCAGGACTAGCCAATGAGCAGTTCTTC	CASSIDSGLANEQFF